The sequence of this T cell receptor beta chain was determined in a study of T cell responses to AZD1222 COVID-19 vaccine. The study, taken as a whole, reports: Clonal diversity may have been underestimated, and the donors were mostly white British, with more females than males.

In germline, CDR1 is LNHDA, CDR2 SQIVND (reference sequence). The CDR3 loop spans 11 amino acids. The V gene lost 1 base and the J gene lost 8 bases, with 5 bases spanning the gap. TCRdb keeps only in-frame clones here, not all; method: immunoSEQ multiplex PCR. This sample has roughly 120,000 clones, with about 85% found just once. With respect to this clone: Its matching antigen is unknown.

The chain is built from TRBV19 and TRBJ1-2; D unresolved. The material sequenced was peripheral blood, taken 28 days after the second AZD1222 dose. The sequence derives from an adult who received the AZD1222 COVID-19 vaccine. CDR3 protein: CASSIGAGYTF. CDR3 bases: TGTGCCAGTAGTATAGGAGCCGGCTACACCTTC.